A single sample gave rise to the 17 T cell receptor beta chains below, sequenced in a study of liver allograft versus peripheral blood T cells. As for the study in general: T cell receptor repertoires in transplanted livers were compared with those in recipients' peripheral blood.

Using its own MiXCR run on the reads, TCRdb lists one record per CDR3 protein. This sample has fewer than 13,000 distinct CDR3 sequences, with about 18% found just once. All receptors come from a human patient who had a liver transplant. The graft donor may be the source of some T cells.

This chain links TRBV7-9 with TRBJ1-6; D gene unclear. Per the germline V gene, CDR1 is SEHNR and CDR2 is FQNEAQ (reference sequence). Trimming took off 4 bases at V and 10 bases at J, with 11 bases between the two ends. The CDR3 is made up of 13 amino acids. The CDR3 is CASSSDLTSPLHF. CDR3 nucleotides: TGTGCCAGCAGCTCCGACTTAACCTCACCCCTCCACTTT.

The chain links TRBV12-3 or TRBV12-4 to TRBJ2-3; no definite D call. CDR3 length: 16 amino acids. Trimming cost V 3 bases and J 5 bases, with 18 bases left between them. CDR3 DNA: TGTGCCAGCAGTTTCAGTCCAGCAGCACAAGGAGATACGCAGTATTTT. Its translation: CASSFSPAAQGDTQYF.

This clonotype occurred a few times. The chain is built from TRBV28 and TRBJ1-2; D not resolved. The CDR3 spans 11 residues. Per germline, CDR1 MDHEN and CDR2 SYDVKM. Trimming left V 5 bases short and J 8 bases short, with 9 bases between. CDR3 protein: CASSLRRGYTF. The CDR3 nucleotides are TGTGCCAGCAGTCTAAGGAGGGGCTACACCTTC.

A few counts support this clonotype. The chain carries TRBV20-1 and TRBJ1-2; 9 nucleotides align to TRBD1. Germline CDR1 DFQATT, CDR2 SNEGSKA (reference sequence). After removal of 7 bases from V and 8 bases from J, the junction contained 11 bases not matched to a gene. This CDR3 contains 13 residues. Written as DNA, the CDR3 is TGCAGTGGCCATGACAGGGGGGTACTAGGCTACACCTTC. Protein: CSGHDRGVLGYTF.

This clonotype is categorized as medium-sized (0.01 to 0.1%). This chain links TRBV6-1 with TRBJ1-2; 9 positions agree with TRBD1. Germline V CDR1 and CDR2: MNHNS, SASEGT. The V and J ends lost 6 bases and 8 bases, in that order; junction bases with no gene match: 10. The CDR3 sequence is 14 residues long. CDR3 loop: CASRRQGEGAGYTF. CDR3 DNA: TGTGCCAGCAGGAGACAGGGGGAGGGAGCGGGCTACACCTTC.

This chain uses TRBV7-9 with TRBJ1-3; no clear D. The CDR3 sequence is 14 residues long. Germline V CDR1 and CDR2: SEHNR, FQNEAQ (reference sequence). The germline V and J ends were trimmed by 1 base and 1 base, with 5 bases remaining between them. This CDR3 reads CASSLGVSGNTIYF. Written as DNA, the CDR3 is TGTGCCAGCAGCTTAGGAGTGTCTGGAAACACCATATATTTT.

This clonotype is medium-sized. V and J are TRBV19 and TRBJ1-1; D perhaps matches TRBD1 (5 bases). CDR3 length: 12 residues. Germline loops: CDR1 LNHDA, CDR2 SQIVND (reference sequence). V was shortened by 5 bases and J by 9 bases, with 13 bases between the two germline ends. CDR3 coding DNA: TGTGCCAGTAGTGCAAGACAGATACAAGCTTTCTTT. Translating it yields CASSARQIQAFF.

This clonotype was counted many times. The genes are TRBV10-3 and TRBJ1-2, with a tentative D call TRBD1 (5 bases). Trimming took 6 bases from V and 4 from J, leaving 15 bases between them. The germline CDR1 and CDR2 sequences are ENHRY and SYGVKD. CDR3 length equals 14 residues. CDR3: CAIRGDGGSYGYTF. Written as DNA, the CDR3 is TGTGCCATCAGGGGAGACGGGGGTAGCTATGGCTACACCTTC.

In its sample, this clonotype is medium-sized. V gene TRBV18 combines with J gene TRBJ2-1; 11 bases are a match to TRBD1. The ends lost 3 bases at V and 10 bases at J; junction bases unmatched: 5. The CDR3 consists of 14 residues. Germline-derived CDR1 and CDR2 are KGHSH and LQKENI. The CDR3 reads CASSPPGQGGEQFF. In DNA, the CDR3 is TGTGCCAGCTCACCCCCGGGACAGGGGGGCGAGCAGTTCTTC.

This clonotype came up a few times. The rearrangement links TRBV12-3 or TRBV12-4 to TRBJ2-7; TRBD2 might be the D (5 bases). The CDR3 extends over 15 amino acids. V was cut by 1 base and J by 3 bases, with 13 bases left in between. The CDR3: CASSLVGSKGYEQYF. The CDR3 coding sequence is TGTGCCAGCAGTTTAGTAGGGAGTAAAGGCTACGAGCAGTACTTC.

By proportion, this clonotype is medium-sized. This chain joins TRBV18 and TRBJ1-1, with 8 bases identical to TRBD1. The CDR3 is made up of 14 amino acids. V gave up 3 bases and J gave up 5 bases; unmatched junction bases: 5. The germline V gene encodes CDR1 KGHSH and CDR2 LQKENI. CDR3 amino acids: CASSPVRGLTEAFF. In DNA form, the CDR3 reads TGTGCCAGCTCACCTGTCAGGGGGCTAACTGAAGCTTTCTTT.

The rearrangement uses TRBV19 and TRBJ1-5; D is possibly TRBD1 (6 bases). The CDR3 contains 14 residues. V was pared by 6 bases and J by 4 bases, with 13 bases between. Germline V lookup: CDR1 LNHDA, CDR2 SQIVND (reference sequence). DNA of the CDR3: TGTGCCAGTAGCCGGGGACAACTTAATCAGCCCCAGCATTTT. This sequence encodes CASSRGQLNQPQHF.

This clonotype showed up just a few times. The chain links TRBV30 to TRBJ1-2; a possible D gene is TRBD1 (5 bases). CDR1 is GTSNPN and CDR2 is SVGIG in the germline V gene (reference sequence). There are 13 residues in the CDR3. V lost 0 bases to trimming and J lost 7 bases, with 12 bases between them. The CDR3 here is CAWSVARARGYTF. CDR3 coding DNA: TGTGCCTGGAGTGTAGCCAGGGCCCGTGGCTACACCTTC.

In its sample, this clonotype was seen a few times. This CDR3 is CASSAETGGPKDNEQFF. CDR3 nucleotides: TGTGCCAGCAGCGCCGAGACAGGGGGCCCAAAAGACAATGAGCAGTTCTTC. The rearrangement uses TRBV9 and TRBJ2-1; TRBD1 matches 10 bases. CDR3 size: 17 residues. The V gene end was trimmed by 3 bases and the J gene end by 5 bases; junction bases not matched to a gene: 11. In germline, CDR1 is SGDLS, CDR2 YYNGEE.

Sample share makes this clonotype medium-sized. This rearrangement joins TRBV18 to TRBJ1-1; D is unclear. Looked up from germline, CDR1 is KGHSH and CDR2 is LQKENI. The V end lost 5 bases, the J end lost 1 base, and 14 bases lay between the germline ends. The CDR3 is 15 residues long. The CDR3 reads CASSTTPNGNTEAFF. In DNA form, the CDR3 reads TGTGCCAGCTCAACGACCCCAAATGGGAACACTGAAGCTTTCTTT.

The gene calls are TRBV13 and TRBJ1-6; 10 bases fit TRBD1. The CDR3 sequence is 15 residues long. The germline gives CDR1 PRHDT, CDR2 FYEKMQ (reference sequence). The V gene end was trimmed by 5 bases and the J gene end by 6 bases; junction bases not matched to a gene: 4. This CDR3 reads CASSPGDRGNSPLHF. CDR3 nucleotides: TGTGCCAGCAGCCCTGGGGACAGGGGTAATTCACCCCTCCACTTT.

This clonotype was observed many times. The chain's CDR3 is CASSFAAPGELFF. The CDR3 DNA sequence: TGTGCCAGCAGCTTCGCCGCCCCCGGGGAGCTGTTTTTT. V is TRBV7-2 and J is TRBJ2-2; D not resolved. V was shortened by 3 bases and J by 6 bases, with 8 bases between the two germline ends. The CDR3 runs 13 residues. Germline loops: CDR1 SGHTA, CDR2 FQGNSA.